Presented here are 30 T cell receptor beta chains from one specimen sequenced in a study of T cell changes during pregnancy in multiple sclerosis. Only in-frame clones appear in the TCRdb table, and some are missing; sequencing was by immunoSEQ multiplex PCR. The repertoire holds 36,000 or so clones, with approximately 92% as singletons. The sequenced sample was PBMCs (not recorded whether the cells were cultured). These receptors came from a female donor with multiple sclerosis, enrolled in a pregnancy study.

V gene TRBV11-2 combines with J gene TRBJ2-1, with 13 bases identical to TRBD2. The CDR3 runs to 15 residues. The V gene end was trimmed by 4 bases and the J gene end by 8 bases; junction bases not matched to a gene: 5. Per germline, CDR1 SGHAT and CDR2 FQNNGV. This chain's CDR3 is CASSSGLAGYHEQFF. The CDR3 nucleotides are TGTGCCAGCAGCTCGGGACTAGCGGGATATCATGAGCAGTTCTTC.

This chain's CDR3 is CASSFLETQYF. Here the CDR3 DNA reads TGCGCCAGCAGCTTTCTAGAGACCCAGTACTTC. The chain uses TRBV5-1 and TRBJ2-5; D ambiguous. Germline V gene sequence: CDR1 SGHRS, CDR2 YFSETQ. V was cut by 2 bases and J by 4 bases, with 3 bases left in between. The CDR3 is made up of 11 amino acids.

The chain recombines TRBV6-1 with TRBJ1-2; 7 bases are shared with TRBD1. CDR1 MNHNS and CDR2 SASEGT come from the germline V gene. This CDR3 is built from 14 residues. Unmatched junction bases numbered 6, after V lost 5 bases and J lost 3 bases. The CDR3 nucleotides are TGTGCCAGCAGTCCACGTACAGGGGACTATGGCTACACCTTC. It translates to CASSPRTGDYGYTF.

The count of this clone is one. The rearrangement uses TRBV6-1 and TRBJ1-2; D unresolved. Germline V CDR1 and CDR2: MNHNS, SASEGT. V lost 2 bases and J lost 8, with 15 bases in between. CDR3 size: 14 residues. The CDR3 nucleotides are TGTGCCAGCAGTGAATTGCACGATATCTTGGGCTACACCTTC. This gives the protein CASSELHDILGYTF.

The V call is TRBV6-5, the J call TRBJ2-2; D assignment may be TRBD1 or TRBD2 (5 bases each). The CDR3 length is 15 residues. CDR1 MNHEY and CDR2 SVGAGI come from the germline V gene. V dropped 7 bases and J dropped 5 bases, with 17 bases sitting between them. CDR3 sequence: CASKMTREQTGELFF. The CDR3 nucleotides read TGTGCCAGCAAGATGACCAGGGAGCAAACCGGGGAGCTGTTTTTT.

V gene TRBV5-4 combines with J gene TRBJ1-1; D unresolved. Germline V CDR1 and CDR2: SGHNT, YYREEE (reference sequence). The CDR3 has 15 residues. V was trimmed by 4 bases and J by 4 bases, leaving 17 bases between them. This chain's CDR3 is CASSLASARATEAFF. The CDR3 nucleotides read TGTGCCAGCAGCCTCGCTAGTGCGAGGGCCACTGAAGCTTTCTTT. Complete variable domain (other parts from reference TRBV5-4 and TRBJ1-1): ETGVTQSPTHLIKTRGQQVTLRCSSQSGHNTVSWYQQALGQGPQFIFQYYREEENGRGNFPPRFSGLQFPNYSSELNVNALELDDSALYLCASSLASARATEAFFGQGTRLTVV.

The chain links TRBV29-1 to TRBJ2-1; no clear D gene. The V end was cut by 4 bases, the J end by 0 bases, with 16 bases between. CDR1 SQVTM and CDR2 ANQGSEA come from the germline V gene. This CDR3 contains 16 residues. The CDR3 reads CSVVAAAGSSYNEQFF. CDR3 in DNA: TGCAGCGTTGTTGCGGCAGCCGGTAGCTCCTACAATGAGCAGTTCTTC.

The chain employs TRBV27 and TRBJ1-1, with TRBD1 as a possible D gene (5 bases). This CDR3 comprises 16 residues. V gave up 3 bases and J gave up 0 bases, with 14 bases separating them. Germline CDR1 MNHEY, CDR2 SMNVEV (reference sequence). CDR3 loop: CASSFLRPGLNTEAFF. DNA of the CDR3: TGTGCCAGCAGTTTTCTTCGTCCAGGGCTGAACACTGAAGCTTTCTTT.

Only a few counts were recorded for this clone. The genes are TRBV19 and TRBJ1-2; 9 bases are a match to TRBD1. This CDR3 spans 13 amino acids. The germline V gene has CDR1 LNHDA and CDR2 SQIVND (reference sequence). The junction had 8 bases not matched to a gene; V was cut back by 9 bases and J by 6 bases. This CDR3 is CASRGTGLNGYTF. CDR3 bases: TGTGCCAGCCGTGGGACAGGGCTAAATGGCTACACCTTC.

The V call is TRBV4-1, the J call TRBJ2-2; 7 positions agree with TRBD1. CDR1 is MGHRA and CDR2 is YSYEKL in the germline V gene. The V gene end was trimmed by 7 bases and the J gene end by 0 bases; junction bases not matched to a gene: 8. The CDR3 extends over 16 amino acids. The CDR3 loop is CASTTDGQANTGELFF. As DNA, the CDR3 is TGCGCCAGCACCACCGACGGACAGGCGAACACCGGGGAGCTGTTTTTT.

The CDR3 DNA reads TGCGCCAGCAGCCATGGCCCGGCCGATGCGGGAGTGGGAGATACGCAGTATTTT. It encodes CASSHGPADAGVGDTQYF. The rearrangement joins TRBV4-1 to TRBJ2-3; TRBD2 agrees at 7 bases. J was trimmed by 5 bases and V by 3 bases; bases with no gene match: 17. Germline CDR1 is MGHRA and CDR2 is YSYEKL. The CDR3 is made up of 18 amino acids.

The J gene is TRBJ2-2, the V gene TRBV9, with D possibly TRBD2 on 5 matching bases. The germline V gene has CDR1 SGDLS and CDR2 YYNGEE. This CDR3 is 16 amino acids long. Trimming shortened V by 1 base and J by 0 bases, and 10 bases separated the two germline ends. The CDR3 DNA reads TGTGCCAGCAGCGTACTTTCAGCGGCGAACACCGGGGAGCTGTTTTTT. It translates to CASSVLSAANTGELFF.

The CDR3 protein is CASSPILAGGPYEQYF. The DNA for the CDR3 is TGTGCCAGCAGTCCGATCCTAGCGGGAGGGCCCTACGAGCAGTACTTC. The V and J genes are TRBV27 and TRBJ2-7; TRBD2 matches at 12 bases. The germline gives CDR1 MNHEY, CDR2 SMNVEV (reference sequence). The CDR3 sequence is 16 residues long. The V segment lost 5 bases and the J segment 2 bases; nucleotides outside the gene matches: 7.

The chain has TRBV9 and TRBJ1-1, with TRBD1 identical over 7 bases. Germline CDR1 SGDLS, CDR2 YYNGEE. Losses at the gene ends were 2 bases for V and 1 base for J; bases not matched to a gene: 5. The length of the CDR3 is 15 residues. In DNA form, the CDR3 reads TGTGCCAGCAGCGTTACAGGGGCTGCGAACACTGAAGCTTTCTTT. This gives the protein CASSVTGAANTEAFF.

This clone turned up a few times. The CDR3 region is CAWSYSMTEAFF. For the CDR3, the DNA is TGTGCCTGGAGTTACAGCATGACCGAAGCTTTCTTT. The chain couples TRBV30 to TRBJ1-1, with unresolved D. Germline CDR1 is GTSNPN and CDR2 is SVGIG (reference sequence). V gave up 2 bases and J gave up 8 bases, with 12 bases separating them. CDR3 length: 12 amino acids. Full variable domain (remainder filled in from reference TRBV30 and TRBJ1-1): SQTIHQWPATLVQPVGSPLSLECTVEGTSNPNLYWYRQAAGRGLQLLFYSVGIGQISSEVPQNLSASRPQDRQFILSSKKLLLSDSGFYLCAWSYSMTEAFFGQGTRLTVV.

This clone was found once. J is TRBJ2-7 and V is TRBV2; 7 nucleotides line up with TRBD1. This CDR3 region has 13 residues. V lost 4 bases to trimming and J lost 7 bases; unmatched junction nucleotides: 7. Looked up from germline, CDR1 is SNHLY and CDR2 is FYNNEI. CDR3 DNA sequence: TGTGCCAGCAGTGGGGACAGACGCGGGGAGCAGTACTTC. Its protein product is CASSGDRRGEQYF. The variable domain in full, completed from reference TRBV2 and TRBJ2-7, reads EPEVTQTPSHQVTQMGQEVILRCVPISNHLYFYWYRQILGQKVEFLVSFYNNEISEKSEIFDDQFSVERPDGSNFTLKIRSTKLEDSAMYFCASSGDRRGEQYFGPGTRLTVT.

The chain uses TRBV7-9 and TRBJ2-4; D unresolved. Germline assignment: CDR1 SEHNR and CDR2 FQNEAQ (reference sequence). The V end was cut by 5 bases, the J end by 1 base, with 12 bases between. The CDR3 sequence is 15 residues long. The CDR3 is CASSPEASAKNIQYF. CDR3 DNA: TGTGCCAGCAGCCCTGAGGCCAGTGCCAAAAACATTCAGTACTTC.

The chain combines TRBV18 with TRBJ2-3; D remains ambiguous. CDR1 KGHSH and CDR2 LQKENI come from the germline V gene. The CDR3 has 12 amino acids. The germline V and J ends were trimmed by 6 bases and 4 bases, with 8 bases remaining between them. The CDR3 nucleotides read TGTGCCAGCTCGCTGAAACCAGATACGCAGTATTTT. This sequence encodes CASSLKPDTQYF.

V and J are TRBV12-5 and TRBJ1-3; D remains unclear. From germline, CDR1 is LGHNT and CDR2 FRNRAP. The CDR3 runs 17 residues. V lost 3 bases to trimming and J lost 0 bases, with 15 bases between them. CDR3 DNA sequence: TGTGCTAGTGGTTTAAGGGCAGAAAAGAGCTCTGGAAACACCATATATTTT. Encoded protein: CASGLRAEKSSGNTIYF.

This clone was counted a single time. V and J are TRBV6-1 and TRBJ2-5; tentatively, D is TRBD2 (5 bases). Germline values: CDR1 MNHNS, CDR2 SASEGT. V lost 3 bases, J lost 1 base, and 9 bases lay in between. This CDR3 contains 14 residues. DNA for the CDR3: TGTGCCAGCAGTGATATGGACTCCCAAGAGACCCAGTACTTC. This translates into CASSDMDSQETQYF.

This chain uses TRBV11-3 with TRBJ1-4; D gene uncertain. CDR1 is SGHNT, CDR2 YENEEA, per germline. The CDR3 is 14 amino acids. V shed 5 bases and J shed 3 bases, with 10 bases lying between them. The CDR3 region is CASSPDGANEKLFF. DNA of the CDR3: TGTGCCAGCAGCCCGGACGGGGCTAATGAAAAACTGTTTTTT.

This clone was recorded a few times. The V call is TRBV7-3, the J call TRBJ1-1; D gene ambiguous. V was shortened by 5 bases and J by 8 bases, with 15 bases between the two germline ends. This CDR3 has 13 residues. Germline CDR1 reads SGHTA; CDR2 reads FQGTGA. CDR3 nucleotides: TGTGCCAGCAGCGTCAGCAGTGCCACCGAAGCTTTCTTT. Translated, it gives CASSVSSATEAFF.

The chain is built from TRBV4-1 and TRBJ2-6; maybe TRBD2 (6 bases). Trimming took off 3 bases at V and 1 base at J, with 7 bases between the two ends. Per germline, CDR1 MGHRA and CDR2 YSYEKL. CDR3 length: 15 amino acids. In DNA form, the CDR3 reads TGCGCCAGCAGCCACGGGGGTTCTGGGGCCAACGTCCTGACTTTC. It codes for CASSHGGSGANVLTF.

V is TRBV4-1 and J is TRBJ2-6, with D possibly being TRBD2 (5 bases). CDR1 is MGHRA, CDR2 YSYEKL, per germline. V lost 1 base, J lost 0 bases, and 13 bases lay in between. The CDR3 has 18 residues. The CDR3 reads CASSQVVLRVSGANVLTF. The CDR3 DNA sequence: TGCGCCAGCAGCCAAGTGGTATTGAGGGTCTCTGGGGCCAACGTCCTGACTTTC.

In DNA, the CDR3 is TGCGCCAGCAGCCAGCTCCCTGGGGAGACCCAGTACTTC. It encodes CASSQLPGETQYF. The chain links TRBV5-1 to TRBJ2-5, with D unclear. The CDR3 consists of 13 residues. V was trimmed by 4 bases and J by 5 bases, leaving 12 bases between them. Per germline, CDR1 SGHRS and CDR2 YFSETQ. Variable domain in full (rest from reference TRBV5-1 and TRBJ2-5): KAGVTQTPRYLIKTRGQQVTLSCSPISGHRSVSWYQQTPGQGLQFLFEYFSETQRNKGNFPGRFSGRQFSNSRSEMNVSTLELGDSALYLCASSQLPGETQYFGPGTRLLVL.

This sequence joins TRBV2 and TRBJ1-1; TRBD1 is a possible D gene (5 bases). CDR3 length equals 14 residues. Germline CDR1 SNHLY, CDR2 FYNNEI. Trimming removed 2 bases at V and 4 bases at J, with 11 bases between. DNA of the CDR3: TGTGCCAGCAGTGAATACGGGGGAGTCACTGAAGCTTTCTTT. Protein sequence: CASSEYGGVTEAFF.

V and J are TRBV29-1 and TRBJ2-3, with D maybe TRBD2 (6 bases). This CDR3 contains 13 residues. Trimming took 4 bases from V and 1 from J, leaving 9 bases between them. CDR1 and CDR2 from the germline V gene are SQVTM and ANQGSEA. The CDR3 spells CSVGGVRTDTQYF. CDR3 nucleotides: TGCAGCGTTGGCGGGGTCCGCACAGATACGCAGTATTTT.

The chain employs TRBV19 and TRBJ2-7; D is ambiguous. The germline V and J ends were trimmed by 5 bases and 7 bases, with 15 bases remaining between them. The CDR3 spans 13 residues. CDR1 is LNHDA and CDR2 is SQIVND in the germline V gene (reference sequence). For the CDR3, the DNA is TGTGCCAGTAGTTCTCAACATACGGAGGAGCAGTACTTC. This sequence encodes CASSSQHTEEQYF.

The chain uses TRBV18 and TRBJ2-3; D is uncertain. CDR3 length: 17 amino acids. Germline V CDR1 and CDR2: KGHSH, LQKENI. V lost 6 bases, J lost 5 bases, and 24 bases lay in between. The CDR3 DNA sequence: TGTGCCAGCTCGCCAACCCTCGGGTCCCCGGCGGAAGATACGCAGTATTTT. This codes for CASSPTLGSPAEDTQYF.

The chain employs TRBV29-1 and TRBJ2-3; the D is unclear. The germline V and J ends were trimmed by 6 bases and 4 bases, with 14 bases remaining between them. Germline CDR1 is SQVTM and CDR2 is ANQGSEA. This CDR3 region has 13 residues. The CDR3 reads CSVHPENADTQYF. DNA for the CDR3: TGCAGCGTCCACCCCGAAAACGCAGATACGCAGTATTTT.